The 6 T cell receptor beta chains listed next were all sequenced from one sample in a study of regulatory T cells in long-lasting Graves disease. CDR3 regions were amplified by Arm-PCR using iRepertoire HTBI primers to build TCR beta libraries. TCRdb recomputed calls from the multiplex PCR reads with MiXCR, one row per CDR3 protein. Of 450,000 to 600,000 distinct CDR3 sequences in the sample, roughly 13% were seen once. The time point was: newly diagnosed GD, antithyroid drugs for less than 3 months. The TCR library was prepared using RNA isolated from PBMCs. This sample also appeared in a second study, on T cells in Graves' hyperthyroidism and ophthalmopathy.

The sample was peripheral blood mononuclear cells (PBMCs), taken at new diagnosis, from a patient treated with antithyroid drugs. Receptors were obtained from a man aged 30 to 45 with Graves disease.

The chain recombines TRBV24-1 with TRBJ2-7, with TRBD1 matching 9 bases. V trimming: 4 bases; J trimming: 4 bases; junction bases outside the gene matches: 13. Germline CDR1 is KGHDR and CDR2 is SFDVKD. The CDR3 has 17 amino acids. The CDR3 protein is CATSESPRGQGLYEQYF. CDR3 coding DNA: TGTGCCACCAGTGAATCCCCCCGGGGACAGGGACTGTACGAGCAGTACTTC.

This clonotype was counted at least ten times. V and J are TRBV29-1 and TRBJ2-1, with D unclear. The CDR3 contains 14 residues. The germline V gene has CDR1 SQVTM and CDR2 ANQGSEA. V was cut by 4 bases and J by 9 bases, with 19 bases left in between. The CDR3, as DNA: TGCAGCGTTGTCGTTCAAAGGGTGGGTGGTGAGCAGTTCTTC. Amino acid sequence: CSVVVQRVGGEQFF.

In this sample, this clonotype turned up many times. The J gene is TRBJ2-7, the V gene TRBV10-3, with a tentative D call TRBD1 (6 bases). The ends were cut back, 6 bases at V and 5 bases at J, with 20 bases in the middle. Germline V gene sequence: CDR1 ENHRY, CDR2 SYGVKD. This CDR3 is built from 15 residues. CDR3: CAISEQGEIVDEQYF. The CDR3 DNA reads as TGTGCCATCAGCGAACAGGGCGAAATTGTCGACGAGCAGTACTTC.

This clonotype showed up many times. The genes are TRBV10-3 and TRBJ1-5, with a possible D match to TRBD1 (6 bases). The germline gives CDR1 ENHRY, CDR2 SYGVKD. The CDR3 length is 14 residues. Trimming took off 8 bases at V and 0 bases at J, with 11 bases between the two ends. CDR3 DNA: TGTGCCATCGGGGGCTCGAATAGCAATCAGCCCCAGCATTTT. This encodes CAIGGSNSNQPQHF.

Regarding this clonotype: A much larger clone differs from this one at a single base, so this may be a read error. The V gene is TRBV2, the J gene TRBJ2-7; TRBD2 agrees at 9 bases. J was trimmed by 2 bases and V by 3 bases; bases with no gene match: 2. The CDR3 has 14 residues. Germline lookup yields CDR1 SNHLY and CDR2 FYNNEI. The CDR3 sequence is CASSETSGPYEQYF. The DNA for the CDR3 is TGTGCCAGCAGTGAGACTAGCGGACCCTACGAGCAGTACTTC. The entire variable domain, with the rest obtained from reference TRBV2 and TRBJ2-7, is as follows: EPEVTQTPSHQVTQMGQEVILRCVPISNHLYFYWYRQILGQKVEFLVSFYNNEISEKSEIFDDQFSVERPDGSNFTLKIRSTKLEDSAMYFCASSETSGPYEQYFGPGTRLTVT.

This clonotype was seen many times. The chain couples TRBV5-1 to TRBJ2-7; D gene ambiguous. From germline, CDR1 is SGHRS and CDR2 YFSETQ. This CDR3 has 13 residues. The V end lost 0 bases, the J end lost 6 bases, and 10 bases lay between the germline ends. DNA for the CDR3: TGCGCCAGCAGCTTGGCCTCAGGAATCGAGCAGTACTTC. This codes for CASSLASGIEQYF.